This T cell receptor beta chain was found in a study of blood T cell repertoires in COVID-19. Study background: Samples taken during acute and convalescent COVID-19 were collected in the United States, Italy and Spain.

There are 15 residues in the CDR3. CDR1 and CDR2 from the germline V gene are ENHRY and SYGVKD. As concerns this clone: The junction shows a germline mismatch at one end, possibly a read error.

The table came from immunoSEQ multiplex PCR; TCRdb's copy has only in-frame clones and leaves some out. The sample yields around 300,000 clones, around 90% seen once. The sample consisted of PBMCs or T cells enriched from blood (not recorded which). This sequence originates from a woman aged 50 to 65 who had recovered from COVID-19. The rearrangement links TRBV10-3 to TRBJ1-5; no clear D gene. The CDR3 protein is CAVSEGQAFNQPQHF. The CDR3 region has the DNA TGTGCCGTCAGTGAGGGCCAGGCCTTCAATCAGCCCCAGCATTTT.